The clone carrying this T cell receptor beta chain was detected a few times. Profiled with immunoSEQ multiplex PCR; TCRdb holds only in-frame clones, not every one. This sample has roughly 230,000 clones, with 84% found just once. This entry is derived from a study of blood T cell repertoires in COVID-19. As for the study in general: Sources were T cells, B-cell-depleted T cells, or PBMCs; the material itself was cDNA or gDNA.

Germline lookup yields CDR1 SNHLY and CDR2 FYNNEI. The CDR3 sequence is 16 residues long. Trimming took 1 base from V and 5 from J, leaving 15 bases between them. The V gene is TRBV2, the J gene TRBJ1-5; no clear D gene. The clonotype was recovered from a man aged 45-65 years with acute or convalescent COVID-19. Sample: peripheral blood. CDR3 amino acids: CASSEEFPREYQPQHF. DNA for the CDR3: TGTGCCAGCAGTGAAGAGTTCCCCCGGGAATATCAGCCCCAGCATTTT.